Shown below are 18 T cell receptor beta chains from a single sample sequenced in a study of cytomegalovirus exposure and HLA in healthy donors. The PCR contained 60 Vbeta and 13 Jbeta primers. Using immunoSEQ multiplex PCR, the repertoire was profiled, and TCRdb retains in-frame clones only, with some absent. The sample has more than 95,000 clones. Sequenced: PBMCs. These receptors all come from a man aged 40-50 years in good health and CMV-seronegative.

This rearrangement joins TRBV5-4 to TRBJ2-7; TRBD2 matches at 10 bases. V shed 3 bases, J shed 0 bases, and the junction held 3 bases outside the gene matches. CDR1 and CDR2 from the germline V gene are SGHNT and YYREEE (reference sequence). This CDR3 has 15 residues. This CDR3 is CASSSGLAPSYEQYF. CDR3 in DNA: TGTGCCAGCAGCTCGGGACTAGCGCCCTCCTACGAGCAGTACTTC.

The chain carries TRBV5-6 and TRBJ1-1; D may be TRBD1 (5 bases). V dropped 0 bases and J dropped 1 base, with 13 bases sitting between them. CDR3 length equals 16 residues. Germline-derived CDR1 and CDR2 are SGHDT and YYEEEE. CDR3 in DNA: TGTGCCAGCAGCTTGGTCGGGTGGCAGGGGAACACTGAAGCTTTCTTT. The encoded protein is CASSLVGWQGNTEAFF. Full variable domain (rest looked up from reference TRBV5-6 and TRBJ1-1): DAGVTQSPTHLIKTRGQQVTLRCSPKSGHDTVSWYQQALGQGPQFIFQYYEEEERQRGNFPDRFSGHQFPNYSSELNVNALLLGDSALYLCASSLVGWQGNTEAFFGQGTRLTVV.

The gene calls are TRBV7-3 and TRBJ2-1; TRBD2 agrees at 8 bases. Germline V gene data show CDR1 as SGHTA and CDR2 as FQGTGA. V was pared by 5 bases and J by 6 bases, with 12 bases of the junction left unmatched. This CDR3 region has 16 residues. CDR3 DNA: TGTGCCAGCAGCGGACGTAACCGGGGGGGTCCCAATGAGCAGTTCTTC. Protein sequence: CASSGRNRGGPNEQFF.

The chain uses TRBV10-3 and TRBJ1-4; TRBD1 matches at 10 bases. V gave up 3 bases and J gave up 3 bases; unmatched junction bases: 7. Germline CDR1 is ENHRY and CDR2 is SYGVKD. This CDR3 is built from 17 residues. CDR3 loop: CAISDARQGAPNEKLFF. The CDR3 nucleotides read TGTGCCATCAGTGATGCTCGACAGGGGGCTCCTAATGAAAAACTGTTTTTT.

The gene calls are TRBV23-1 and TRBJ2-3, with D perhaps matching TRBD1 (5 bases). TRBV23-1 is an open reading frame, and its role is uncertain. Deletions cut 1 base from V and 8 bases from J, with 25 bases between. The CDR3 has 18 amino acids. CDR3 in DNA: TGCGCCAGCAGTCAATTGCACGGTGGGCAGGGATACGTCGGTACGCAGTATTTT. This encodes CASSQLHGGQGYVGTQYF.

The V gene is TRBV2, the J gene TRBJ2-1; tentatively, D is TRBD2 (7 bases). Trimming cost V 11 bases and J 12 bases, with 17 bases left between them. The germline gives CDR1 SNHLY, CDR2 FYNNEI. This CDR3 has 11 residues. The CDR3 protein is CAGGGGQRQFF. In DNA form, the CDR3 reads TGTGCCGGAGGGGGGGGTCAACGGCAGTTCTTC.

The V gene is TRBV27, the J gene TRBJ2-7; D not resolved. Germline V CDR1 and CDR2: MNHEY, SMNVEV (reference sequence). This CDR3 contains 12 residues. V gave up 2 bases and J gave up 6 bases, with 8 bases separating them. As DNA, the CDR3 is TGTGCCAGCAGTTTAACCGGCGGCGAGCAGTACTTC. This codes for CASSLTGGEQYF.

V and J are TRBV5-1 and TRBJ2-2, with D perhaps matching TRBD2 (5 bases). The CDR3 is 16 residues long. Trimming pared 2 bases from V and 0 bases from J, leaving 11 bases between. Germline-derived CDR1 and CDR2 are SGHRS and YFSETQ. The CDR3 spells CASSFLARANTGELFF. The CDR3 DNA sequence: TGCGCCAGCAGCTTTTTAGCGCGCGCGAACACCGGGGAGCTGTTTTTT.

CDR3 protein: CASSYLLANEQFF. The DNA for the CDR3 is TGTGCCAGCAGTTACTTACTAGCGAATGAGCAGTTCTTC. The V and J genes are TRBV6-6 and TRBJ2-1, with 7 bases identical to TRBD2. V lost 1 base, J lost 7 bases, and 1 base stayed unmatched. In germline, CDR1 is MNHNY, CDR2 SVGAGI (reference sequence). The CDR3 contains 13 residues.

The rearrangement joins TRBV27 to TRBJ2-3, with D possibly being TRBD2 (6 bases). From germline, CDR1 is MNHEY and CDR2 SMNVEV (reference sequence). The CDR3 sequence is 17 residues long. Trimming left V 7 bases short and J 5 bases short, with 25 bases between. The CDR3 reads CASKAYRGLTGIDTQYF. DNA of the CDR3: TGTGCCAGCAAAGCGTACCGAGGACTAACGGGGATAGATACGCAGTATTTT.

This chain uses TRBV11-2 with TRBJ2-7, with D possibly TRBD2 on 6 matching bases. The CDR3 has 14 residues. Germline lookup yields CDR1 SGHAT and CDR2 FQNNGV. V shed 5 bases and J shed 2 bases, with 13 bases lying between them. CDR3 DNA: TGTGCCAGCAGCCTGGGACTCATGCCCTACGAGCAGTACTTC. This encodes CASSLGLMPYEQYF.

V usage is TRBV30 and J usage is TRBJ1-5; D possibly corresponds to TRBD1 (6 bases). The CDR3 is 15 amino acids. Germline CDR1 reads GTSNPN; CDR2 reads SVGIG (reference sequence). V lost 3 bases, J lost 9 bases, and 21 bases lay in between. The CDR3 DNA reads TGTGCCTGGAGACCCGGGACATCACCCTTTTGGCCCCAGCATTTT. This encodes CAWRPGTSPFWPQHF.

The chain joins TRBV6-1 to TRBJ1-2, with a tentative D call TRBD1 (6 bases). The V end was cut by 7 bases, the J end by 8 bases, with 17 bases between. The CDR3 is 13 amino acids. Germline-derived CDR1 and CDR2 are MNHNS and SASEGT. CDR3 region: CASTWTEGLGYTF. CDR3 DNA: TGTGCCAGCACCTGGACAGAGGGGCTCGGCTACACCTTC.

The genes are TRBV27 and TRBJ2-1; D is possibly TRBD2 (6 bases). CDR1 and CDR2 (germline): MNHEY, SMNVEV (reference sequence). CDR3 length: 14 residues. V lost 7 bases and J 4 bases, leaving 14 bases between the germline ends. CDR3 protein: CASIGGILYNEQFF. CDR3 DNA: TGTGCCAGCATTGGCGGGATTCTGTACAATGAGCAGTTCTTC.

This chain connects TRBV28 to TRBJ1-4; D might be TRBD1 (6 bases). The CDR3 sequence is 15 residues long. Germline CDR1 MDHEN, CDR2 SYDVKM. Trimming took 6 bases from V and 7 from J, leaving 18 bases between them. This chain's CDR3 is CASSFLKGGGEKLFF. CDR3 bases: TGTGCCAGCAGCTTCCTGAAGGGGGGGGGTGAAAAACTGTTTTTT. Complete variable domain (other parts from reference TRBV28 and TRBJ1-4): DVKVTQSSRYLVKRTGEKVFLECVQDMDHENMFWYRQDPGLGLRLIYFSYDVKMKEKGDIPEGYSVSREKKERFSLILESASTNQTSMYLCASSFLKGGGEKLFFGSGTQLSVL.

This CDR3 reads CASSFGTGPTDTQYF. The CDR3 coding sequence is TGTGCCAGCAGCTTCGGGACAGGGCCCACAGATACGCAGTATTTT. The rearrangement links TRBV7-3 to TRBJ2-3; 9 positions agree with TRBD1. Germline V gene lookup returns CDR1 SGHTA and CDR2 FQGTGA. V lost 3 bases and J lost 2; bases outside the gene matches: 3. The CDR3 is 15 amino acids.

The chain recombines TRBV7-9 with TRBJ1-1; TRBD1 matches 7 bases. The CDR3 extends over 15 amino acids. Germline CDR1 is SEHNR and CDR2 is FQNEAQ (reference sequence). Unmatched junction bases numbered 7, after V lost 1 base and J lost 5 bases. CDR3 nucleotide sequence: TGTGCCAGCAGCTTAGGAGGGGGCGGAGGTACTGAAGCTTTCTTT. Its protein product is CASSLGGGGGTEAFF.

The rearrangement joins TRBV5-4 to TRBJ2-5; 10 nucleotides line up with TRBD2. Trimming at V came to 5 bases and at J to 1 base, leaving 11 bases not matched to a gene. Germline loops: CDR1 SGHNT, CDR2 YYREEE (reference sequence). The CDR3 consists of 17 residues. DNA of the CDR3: TGTGCCAGCAGTCAAATAGATAGCGGGAGGCTCCAAGAGACCCAGTACTTC. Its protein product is CASSQIDSGRLQETQYF.